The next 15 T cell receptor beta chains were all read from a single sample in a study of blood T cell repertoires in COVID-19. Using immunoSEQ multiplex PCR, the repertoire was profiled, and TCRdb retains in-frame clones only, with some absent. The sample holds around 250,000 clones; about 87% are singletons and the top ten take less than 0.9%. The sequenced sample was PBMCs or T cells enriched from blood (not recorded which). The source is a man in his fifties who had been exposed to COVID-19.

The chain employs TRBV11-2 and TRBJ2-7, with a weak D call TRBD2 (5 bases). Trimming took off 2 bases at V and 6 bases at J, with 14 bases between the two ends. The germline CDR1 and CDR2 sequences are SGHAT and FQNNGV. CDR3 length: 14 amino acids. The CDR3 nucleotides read TGTGCCAGCAGCTTATCAATAATAGCGAGCGAGCAGTACTTC. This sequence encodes CASSLSIIASEQYF.

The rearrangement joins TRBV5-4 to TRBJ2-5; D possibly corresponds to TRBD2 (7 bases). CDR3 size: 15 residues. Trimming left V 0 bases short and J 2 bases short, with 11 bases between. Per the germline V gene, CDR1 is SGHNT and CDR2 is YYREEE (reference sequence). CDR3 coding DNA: TGTGCCAGCAGCTTGGGGGGAGGGGGTCAAGAGACCCAGTACTTC. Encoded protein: CASSLGGGGQETQYF. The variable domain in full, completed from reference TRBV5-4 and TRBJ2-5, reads ETGVTQSPTHLIKTRGQQVTLRCSSQSGHNTVSWYQQALGQGPQFIFQYYREEENGRGNFPPRFSGLQFPNYSSELNVNALELDDSALYLCASSLGGGGQETQYFGPGTRLLVL.

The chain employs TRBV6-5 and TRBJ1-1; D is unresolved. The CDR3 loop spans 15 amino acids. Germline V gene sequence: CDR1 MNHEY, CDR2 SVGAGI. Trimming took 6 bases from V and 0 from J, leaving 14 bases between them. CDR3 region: CASSPRPGMNTEAFF. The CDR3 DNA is TGTGCCAGCAGCCCACGCCCGGGTATGAACACTGAAGCTTTCTTT.

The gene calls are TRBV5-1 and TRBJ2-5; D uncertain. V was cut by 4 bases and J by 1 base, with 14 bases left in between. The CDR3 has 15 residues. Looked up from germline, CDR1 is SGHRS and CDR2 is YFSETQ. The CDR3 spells CASSAAYPVQETQYF. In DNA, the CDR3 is TGCGCCAGCAGCGCGGCCTACCCAGTCCAAGAGACCCAGTACTTC.

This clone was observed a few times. Written as DNA, the CDR3 is TGCGCCAGCAGCGCACAGGGGGCTGAAGAGCAGTACTTC. Amino acids: CASSAQGAEEQYF. The chain couples TRBV5-1 to TRBJ2-7; TRBD1 matches at 9 bases. The V gene's germline CDR1 is SGHRS and CDR2 YFSETQ. The CDR3 has 13 residues. The V segment lost 4 bases and the J segment 7 bases; nucleotides outside the gene matches: 6.

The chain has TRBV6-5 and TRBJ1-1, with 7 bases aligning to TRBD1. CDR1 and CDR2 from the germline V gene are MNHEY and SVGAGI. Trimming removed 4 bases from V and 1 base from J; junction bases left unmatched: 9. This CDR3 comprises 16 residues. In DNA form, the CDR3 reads TGTGCCAGCAGTTCCAGACAGGGAAGGCGGAACACTGAAGCTTTCTTT. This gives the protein CASSSRQGRRNTEAFF.

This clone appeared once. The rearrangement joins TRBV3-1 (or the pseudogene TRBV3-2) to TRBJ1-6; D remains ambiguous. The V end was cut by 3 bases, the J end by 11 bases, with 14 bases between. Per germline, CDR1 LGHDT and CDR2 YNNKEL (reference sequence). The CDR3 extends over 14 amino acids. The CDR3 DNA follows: TGTGCCAGCAGCCATTTCCTCGAGGAGACACCCCTCCACTTT. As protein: CASSHFLEETPLHF.

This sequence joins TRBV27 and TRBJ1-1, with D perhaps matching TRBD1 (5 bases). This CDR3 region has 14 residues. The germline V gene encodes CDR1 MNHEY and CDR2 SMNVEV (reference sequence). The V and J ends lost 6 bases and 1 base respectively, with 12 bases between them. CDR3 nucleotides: TGTGCCAGCAGCTACGGACAAAAGAACACTGAAGCTTTCTTT. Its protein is CASSYGQKNTEAFF.

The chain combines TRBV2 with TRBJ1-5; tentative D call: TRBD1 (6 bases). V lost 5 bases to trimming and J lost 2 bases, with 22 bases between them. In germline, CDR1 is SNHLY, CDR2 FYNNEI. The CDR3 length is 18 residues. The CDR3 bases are TGTGCCAGCAGTACCCCTCGACGGGGGGGCGCGCGCAATCAGCCCCAGCATTTT. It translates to CASSTPRRGGARNQPQHF.

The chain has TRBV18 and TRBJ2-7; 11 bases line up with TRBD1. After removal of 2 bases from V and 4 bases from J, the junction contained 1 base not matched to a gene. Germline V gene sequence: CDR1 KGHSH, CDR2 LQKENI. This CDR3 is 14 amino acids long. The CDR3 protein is CASSPGTGGYEQYV. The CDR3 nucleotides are TGTGCCAGCTCACCAGGGACAGGGGGGTACGAGCAGTACGTC.

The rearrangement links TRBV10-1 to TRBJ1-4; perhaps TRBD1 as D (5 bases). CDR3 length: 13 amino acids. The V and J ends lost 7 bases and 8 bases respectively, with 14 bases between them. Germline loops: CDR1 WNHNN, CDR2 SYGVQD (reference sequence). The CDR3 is CASTAGQGEKLFF. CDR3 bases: TGCGCCAGCACAGCCGGGCAGGGAGAAAAACTGTTTTTT.

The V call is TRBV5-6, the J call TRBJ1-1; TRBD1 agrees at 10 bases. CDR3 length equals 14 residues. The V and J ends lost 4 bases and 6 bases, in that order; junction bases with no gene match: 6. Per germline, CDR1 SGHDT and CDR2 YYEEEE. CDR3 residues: CASSDGTGVPEAFF. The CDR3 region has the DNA TGTGCCAGCAGCGACGGGACAGGGGTCCCTGAAGCTTTCTTT.

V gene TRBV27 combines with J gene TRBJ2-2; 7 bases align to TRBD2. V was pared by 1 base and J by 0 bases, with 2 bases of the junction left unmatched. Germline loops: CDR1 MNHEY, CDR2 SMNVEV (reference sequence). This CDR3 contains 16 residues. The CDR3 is CASSLFGGSNTGELFF. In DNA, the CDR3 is TGTGCCAGCAGTTTATTCGGGGGGTCGAACACCGGGGAGCTGTTTTTT.

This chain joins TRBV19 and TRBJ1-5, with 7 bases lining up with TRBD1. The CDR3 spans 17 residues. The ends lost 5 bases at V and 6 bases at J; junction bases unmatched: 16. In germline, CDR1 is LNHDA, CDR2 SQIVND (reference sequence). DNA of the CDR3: TGTGCCAGTAGTCCAGGACAGGCGACGATAGCTTTTCAGCCCCAGCATTTT. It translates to CASSPGQATIAFQPQHF.

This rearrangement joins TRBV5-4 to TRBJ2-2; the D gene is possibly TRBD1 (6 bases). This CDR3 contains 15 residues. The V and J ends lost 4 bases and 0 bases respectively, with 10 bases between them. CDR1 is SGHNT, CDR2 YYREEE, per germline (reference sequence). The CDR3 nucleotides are TGTGCCAGCAGCCTACGGACAGCGAACACCGGGGAGCTGTTTTTT. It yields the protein CASSLRTANTGELFF.